The 20 T cell receptor beta chains in this list originate from one sample, sequenced in a study of shared T cell receptors in the human thymus. Repertoires were generated with immunoSEQ multiplex PCR, while TCRdb's copy carries only in-frame clones and drops some. This table holds just under 550,000 clones, about 84% found once. This sample also belongs to another study, concerning human thymus T cells.

The specimen sequenced was thymocytes. These receptors originate from a boy younger than two with a congenital heart defect.

The V call is TRBV5-6, the J call TRBJ1-5, with TRBD1 identical over 8 bases. Germline V gene data show CDR1 as SGHDT and CDR2 as YYEEEE. This CDR3 is built from 17 residues. Germline trimming cut 4 bases from V and 0 bases from J; bases unmatched to any gene: 9. CDR3 coding DNA: TGTGCCAGCAGCCTTCGACAGGGGCGCAGTAGCAATCAGCCCCAGCATTTT. Protein sequence: CASSLRQGRSSNQPQHF.

The rearrangement links TRBV19 to TRBJ2-3, with 7 bases identical to TRBD2. The CDR3 has 16 amino acids. Germline CDR1 LNHDA, CDR2 SQIVND (reference sequence). The V segment lost 5 bases and the J segment 4 bases; nucleotides outside the gene matches: 12. The CDR3 loop is CASSRGGPSRSDTQYF. The CDR3 coding sequence is TGTGCCAGTAGTCGGGGAGGGCCATCGAGGTCAGATACGCAGTATTTT. Combining the CDR3 with reference TRBV19 and TRBJ2-3 gives the whole variable domain DGGITQSPKYLFRKEGQNVTLSCEQNLNHDAMYWYRQDPGQGLRLIYYSQIVNDFQKGDIAEGYSVSREKKESFPLTVTSAQKNPTAFYLCASSRGGPSRSDTQYFGPGTRLTVL.

This clone occurred a few times. This chain connects TRBV14 to TRBJ2-5; 7 bases fit TRBD1. The CDR3 length is 19 residues. After removal of 0 bases from V and 0 bases from J, the junction contained 13 bases not matched to a gene. Germline V gene data show CDR1 as SGHDN and CDR2 as FVKESK. The CDR3 bases are TGTGCCAGCAGCCAAGAGGAGGACAGGACCGATCCATACCAAGAGACCCAGTACTTC. Its translation is CASSQEEDRTDPYQETQYF.

V is TRBV7-3 and J is TRBJ2-5, with TRBD2 as a possible D gene (7 bases). Germline CDR1 and CDR2: SGHTA and FQGTGA. The CDR3 length is 17 residues. V was pared by 0 bases and J by 4 bases, with 18 bases between. CDR3 nucleotides: TGTGCCAGCAGCTTAACCCACACCTCGGGGGGCGCAGAGACCCAGTACTTC. As protein: CASSLTHTSGGAETQYF.

V gene TRBV5-1 combines with J gene TRBJ2-7; 10 bases agree with TRBD2. The ends lost 4 bases at V and 0 bases at J; junction bases unmatched: 4. CDR1 and CDR2 from the germline V gene are SGHRS and YFSETQ. This CDR3 contains 15 residues. CDR3 region: CASSLGTSASYEQYF. CDR3 sequence (DNA): TGCGCCAGCAGCCTAGGGACTAGCGCCTCCTACGAGCAGTACTTC.

The chain carries TRBV28 and TRBJ2-7; 10 bases are a match to TRBD1. This CDR3 contains 17 residues. Germline V gene data show CDR1 as MDHEN and CDR2 as SYDVKM. J lost 7 bases, V lost 5 bases, and 17 bases had no gene match. The CDR3 bases are TGTGCCAGCAGTCTTCGAGACAGGGGGCGCACTACGGGAGAGCAGTACTTC. Translation: CASSLRDRGRTTGEQYF.

The gene calls are TRBV7-6 and TRBJ2-7; 9 bases are shared with TRBD1. This CDR3 spans 16 amino acids. Germline CDR1 and CDR2: SGHVS and FNYEAQ. V lost 5 bases and J lost 3; bases outside the gene matches: 11. CDR3 sequence reads: CASSRKRRTGDYEQYF. The CDR3 DNA reads TGTGCCAGCAGCCGTAAAAGACGGACAGGGGACTACGAGCAGTACTTC.

This clone was seen only once. The V and J genes are TRBV19 and TRBJ2-7, with D maybe TRBD1 (5 bases). CDR3 length equals 16 residues. V dropped 4 bases and J dropped 0 bases, with 16 bases sitting between them. Germline V gene data show CDR1 as LNHDA and CDR2 as SQIVND (reference sequence). DNA of the CDR3: TGTGCCAGTAGTACCCCGGTTGGAAGGGGCTCCTACGAGCAGTACTTC. Translation: CASSTPVGRGSYEQYF.

The V gene is TRBV18, the J gene TRBJ1-2; D not certain. CDR1 is KGHSH, CDR2 LQKENI, per germline. Trimming cost V 3 bases and J 3 bases, with 8 bases left between them. This CDR3 region has 13 residues. The CDR3 region is CASSPREDYGYTF. As DNA, the CDR3 is TGTGCCAGCTCACCGCGTGAAGACTATGGCTACACCTTC.

The rearrangement links TRBV19 to TRBJ2-7, with TRBD2 matching 9 bases. After removal of 4 bases from V and 4 bases from J, the junction contained 2 bases not matched to a gene. This CDR3 comprises 13 residues. Germline values: CDR1 LNHDA, CDR2 SQIVND (reference sequence). Here the CDR3 reads CASSTSGVYEQYF. The CDR3 DNA sequence: TGTGCCAGTAGTACTAGCGGGGTGTACGAGCAGTACTTC.

This chain connects TRBV2 to TRBJ2-3, with TRBD2 as a possible D gene (5 bases). Trimming took off 4 bases at V and 1 base at J, with 15 bases between the two ends. This CDR3 region has 16 residues. The germline CDR1 and CDR2 sequences are SNHLY and FYNNEI. CDR3 sequence reads: CASSGTVGVRTDTQYF. The CDR3, as DNA: TGTGCCAGCAGTGGAACAGTGGGAGTCCGCACAGATACGCAGTATTTT.

CDR3 region: CASSPAGYGYTF. In DNA form, the CDR3 reads TGCGCCAGCAGCCCCGCCGGTTATGGCTACACCTTC. The chain links TRBV5-1 to TRBJ1-2, with unresolved D. This CDR3 has 12 residues. Trimming stripped 4 bases from V and 5 bases from J, with 9 bases between. From germline, CDR1 is SGHRS and CDR2 YFSETQ.

The chain recombines TRBV7-9 with TRBJ2-7; D call uncertain. This CDR3 contains 10 residues. Germline V gene data show CDR1 as SEHNR and CDR2 as FQNEAQ (reference sequence). Trimming shortened V by 10 bases and J by 5 bases, and 9 bases separated the two germline ends. CDR3 amino acids: CATFPHEQYF. DNA for the CDR3: TGTGCCACCTTCCCCCACGAGCAGTACTTC.

This rearrangement joins TRBV5-1 to TRBJ2-6, with TRBD2 identical over 15 bases. Germline V CDR1 and CDR2: SGHRS, YFSETQ. This CDR3 has 22 amino acids. The V and J ends lost 5 bases and 2 bases, in that order; junction bases with no gene match: 17. The CDR3, as DNA: TGCGCCAGCAGGCCCGGGACAGGGAGGACTAGCGGGAGGGCCGCTGGGGCCAACGTCCTGACTTTC. Residues: CASRPGTGRTSGRAAGANVLTF.

The chain links TRBV6-1 to TRBJ1-3, with D possibly being TRBD1 (5 bases). Trimming shortened V by 2 bases and J by 8 bases, and 16 bases separated the two germline ends. Germline CDR1 is MNHNS and CDR2 is SASEGT. The CDR3 sequence is 15 residues long. CDR3 bases: TGTGCCAGCAGTGAAATTCGAGCAGGGCCGGACACCATATATTTT. Amino acid sequence: CASSEIRAGPDTIYF.

The chain carries TRBV4-2 and TRBJ1-5; D gene unclear. V was trimmed by 0 bases and J by 4 bases, leaving 16 bases between them. This CDR3 spans 17 amino acids. Per the germline V gene, CDR1 is LGHNA and CDR2 is YNFKEQ. CDR3 DNA sequence: TGTGCCAGCAGCCAAGATCGATCCCGAGGGAATAATCAGCCCCAGCATTTT. As protein: CASSQDRSRGNNQPQHF.

The gene calls are TRBV5-6 and TRBJ2-3, with 7 bases matching TRBD1. This CDR3 is built from 16 residues. Trimming took 3 bases from V and 0 from J; bases not matched to a gene: 7. The germline gives CDR1 SGHDT, CDR2 YYEEEE. DNA for the CDR3: TGTGCCAGCAGCTACTACCGGGACAGTAGCACAGATACGCAGTATTTT. This codes for CASSYYRDSSTDTQYF.

This chain uses TRBV2 with TRBJ1-5; D is possibly TRBD1 (6 bases). V lost 6 bases, J lost 5 bases, and 11 bases lay in between. The CDR3 length is 13 residues. Looked up from germline, CDR1 is SNHLY and CDR2 is FYNNEI. The DNA for the CDR3 is TGTGCCAGCAGAAAAGGGGGGGATCAGCCCCAGCATTTT. It is translated as CASRKGGDQPQHF.

The V gene is TRBV27, the J gene TRBJ2-3; perhaps TRBD1 as D (5 bases). The ends were cut back, 5 bases at V and 1 base at J, with 16 bases in the middle. Germline V gene lookup returns CDR1 MNHEY and CDR2 SMNVEV (reference sequence). This CDR3 is built from 16 residues. CDR3 sequence reads: CASSRPWGRGTDTQYF. The CDR3 nucleotides are TGTGCCAGCAGTCGCCCTTGGGGCAGAGGCACAGATACGCAGTATTTT.

This sequence joins TRBV28 and TRBJ1-5, with 10 positions matching TRBD1. The germline V gene encodes CDR1 MDHEN and CDR2 SYDVKM. The ends lost 2 bases at V and 4 bases at J; junction bases unmatched: 11. The CDR3 is made up of 18 amino acids. The CDR3 coding sequence is TGTGCCAGCAGTTTACCGACAGGGGGCAGGGGCGAGAATCAGCCCCAGCATTTT. This codes for CASSLPTGGRGENQPQHF.